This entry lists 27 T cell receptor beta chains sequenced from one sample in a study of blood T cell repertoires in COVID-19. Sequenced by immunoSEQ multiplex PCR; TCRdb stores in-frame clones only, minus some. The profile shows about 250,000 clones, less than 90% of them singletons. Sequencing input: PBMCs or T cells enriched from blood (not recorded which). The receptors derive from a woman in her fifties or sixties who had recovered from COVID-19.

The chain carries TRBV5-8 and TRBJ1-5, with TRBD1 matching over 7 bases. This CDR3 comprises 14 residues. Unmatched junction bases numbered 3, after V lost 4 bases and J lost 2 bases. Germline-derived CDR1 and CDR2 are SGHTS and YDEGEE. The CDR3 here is CASSPDRGNQPQHF. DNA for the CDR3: TGTGCCAGCAGCCCAGACAGGGGCAATCAGCCCCAGCATTTT.

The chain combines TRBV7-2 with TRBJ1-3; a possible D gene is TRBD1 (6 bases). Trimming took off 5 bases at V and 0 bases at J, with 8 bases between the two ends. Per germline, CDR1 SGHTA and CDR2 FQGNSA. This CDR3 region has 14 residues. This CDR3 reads CASSPDSSGNTIYF. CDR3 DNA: TGTGCCAGCAGCCCGGACAGCTCTGGAAACACCATATATTTT.

The CDR3, as DNA: TGTGCCAGCAGTTACCCGCGCGGACGGACTAGCGGGAGTTCAGATACGCAGTATTTT. The encoded protein is CASSYPRGRTSGSSDTQYF. This chain links TRBV6-2 or TRBV6-3 with TRBJ2-3, with 13 bases identical to TRBD2. The germline V gene encodes CDR1 MNHEY and CDR2 SVGEGT. J lost 4 bases, V lost 2 bases, and 12 bases had no gene match. The CDR3 length is 19 residues.

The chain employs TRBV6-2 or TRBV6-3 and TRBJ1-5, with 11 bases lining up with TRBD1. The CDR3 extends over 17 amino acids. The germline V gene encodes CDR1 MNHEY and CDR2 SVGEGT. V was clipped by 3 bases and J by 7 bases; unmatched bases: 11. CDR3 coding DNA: TGTGCCAGCAGTTATAGCCCCGGGACAGGGGGAAGGCAGCCCCAGCATTTT. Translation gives CASSYSPGTGGRQPQHF.

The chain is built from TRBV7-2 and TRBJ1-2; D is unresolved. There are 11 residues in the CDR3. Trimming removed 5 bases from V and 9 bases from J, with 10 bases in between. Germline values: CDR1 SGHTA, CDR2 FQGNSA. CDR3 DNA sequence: TGTGCCAGCAGCCCGACAAGAAGCTACACCTTC. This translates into CASSPTRSYTF.

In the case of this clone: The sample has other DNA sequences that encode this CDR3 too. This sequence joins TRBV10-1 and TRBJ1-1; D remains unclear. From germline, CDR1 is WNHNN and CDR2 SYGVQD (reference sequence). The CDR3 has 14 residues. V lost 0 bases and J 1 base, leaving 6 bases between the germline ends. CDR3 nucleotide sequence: TGCGCCAGCAGTGAGTCGAGGGCGAACACTGAAGCTTTCTTT. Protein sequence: CASSESRANTEAFF.

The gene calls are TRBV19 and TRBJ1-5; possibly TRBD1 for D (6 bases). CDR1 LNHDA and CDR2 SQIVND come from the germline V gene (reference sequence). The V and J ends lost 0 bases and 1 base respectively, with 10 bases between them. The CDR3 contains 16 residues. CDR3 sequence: CASSIDGQRSNQPQHF. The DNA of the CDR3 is TGTGCCAGTAGTATAGACGGACAGAGGAGCAATCAGCCCCAGCATTTT.

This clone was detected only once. CDR3 DNA sequence: TGTGCCAGCAGGCTGTCTAGCGCCCGTAGCACAGATACGCAGTATTTT. It specifies CASRLSSARSTDTQYF. This chain joins TRBV3-1 (or the pseudogene TRBV3-2) and TRBJ2-3; the D gene is possibly TRBD2 (6 bases). V lost 6 bases to trimming and J lost 0 bases, with 16 bases between them. Germline V gene data show CDR1 as LGHDT and CDR2 as YNNKEL (reference sequence). This CDR3 region has 16 residues.

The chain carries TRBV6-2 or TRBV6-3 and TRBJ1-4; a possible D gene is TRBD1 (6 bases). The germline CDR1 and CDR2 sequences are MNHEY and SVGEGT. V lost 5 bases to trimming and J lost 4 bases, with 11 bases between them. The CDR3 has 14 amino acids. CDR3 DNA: TGTGCCAGCAGTAACAGGGCTGGTAATGAAAAACTGTTTTTT. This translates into CASSNRAGNEKLFF.

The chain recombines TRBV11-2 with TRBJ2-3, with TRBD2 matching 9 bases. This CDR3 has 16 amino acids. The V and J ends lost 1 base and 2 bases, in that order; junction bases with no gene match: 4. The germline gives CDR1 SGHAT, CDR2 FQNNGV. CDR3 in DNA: TGTGCCAGCAGCTTAGTCTCTAGCGGGGCCACAGATACGCAGTATTTT. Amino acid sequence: CASSLVSSGATDTQYF.

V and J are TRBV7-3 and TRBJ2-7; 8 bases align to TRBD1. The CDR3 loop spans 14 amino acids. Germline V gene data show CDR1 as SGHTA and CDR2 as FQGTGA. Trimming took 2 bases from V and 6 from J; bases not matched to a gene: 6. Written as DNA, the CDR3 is TGTGCCAGCAGCTTATTCGGACAGGGAACCGAGCAGTACTTC. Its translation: CASSLFGQGTEQYF.

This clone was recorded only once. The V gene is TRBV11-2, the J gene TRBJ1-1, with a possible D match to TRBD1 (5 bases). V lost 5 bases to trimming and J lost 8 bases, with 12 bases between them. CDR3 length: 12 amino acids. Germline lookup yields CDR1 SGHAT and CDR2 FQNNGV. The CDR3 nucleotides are TGTGCCAGCAGCCTACTTGACAGAGAAGCTTTCTTT. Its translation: CASSLLDREAFF.

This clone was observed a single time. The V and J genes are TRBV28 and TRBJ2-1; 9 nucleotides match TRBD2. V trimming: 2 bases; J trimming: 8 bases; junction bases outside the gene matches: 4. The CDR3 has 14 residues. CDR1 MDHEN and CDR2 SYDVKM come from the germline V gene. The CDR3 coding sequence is TGTGCCAGCAGTTTAGGACTAGCGATCTATGAGCAGTTCTTC. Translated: CASSLGLAIYEQFF.

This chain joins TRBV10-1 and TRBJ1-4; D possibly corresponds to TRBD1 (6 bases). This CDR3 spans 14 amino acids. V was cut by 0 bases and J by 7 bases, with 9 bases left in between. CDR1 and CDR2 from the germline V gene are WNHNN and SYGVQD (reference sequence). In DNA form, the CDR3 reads TGCGCCAGCAGTGAGTCGGGGGCGGGTGAAAAACTGTTTTTT. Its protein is CASSESGAGEKLFF.

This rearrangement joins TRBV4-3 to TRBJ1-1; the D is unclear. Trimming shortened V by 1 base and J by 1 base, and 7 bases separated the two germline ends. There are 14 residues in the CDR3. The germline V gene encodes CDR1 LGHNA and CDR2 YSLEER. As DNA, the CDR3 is TGCGCCAGCAGCCAAGTAAACAGGAACACTGAAGCTTTCTTT. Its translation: CASSQVNRNTEAFF.

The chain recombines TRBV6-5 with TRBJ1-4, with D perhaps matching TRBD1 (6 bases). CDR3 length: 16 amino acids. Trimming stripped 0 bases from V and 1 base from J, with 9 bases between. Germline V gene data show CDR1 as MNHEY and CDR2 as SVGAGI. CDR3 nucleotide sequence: TGTGCCAGCAGTTACTCAACAGGGAAAACTAATGAAAAACTGTTTTTT. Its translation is CASSYSTGKTNEKLFF.

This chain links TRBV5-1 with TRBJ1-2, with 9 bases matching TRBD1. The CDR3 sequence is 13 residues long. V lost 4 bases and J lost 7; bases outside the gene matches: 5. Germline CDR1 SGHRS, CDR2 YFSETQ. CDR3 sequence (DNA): TGCGCCAGCAGCCCGGACAGGGGAGTTGGCTACACCTTC. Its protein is CASSPDRGVGYTF.

The CDR3 loop reads CASSLGYGVISEKLFF. For the CDR3, the DNA is TGCGCCAGCAGCTTAGGGTACGGGGTAATAAGCGAAAAACTGTTTTTT. The V gene is TRBV5-1, the J gene TRBJ1-4; D remains ambiguous. Trimming took off 2 bases at V and 8 bases at J, with 19 bases between the two ends. Germline CDR1 SGHRS, CDR2 YFSETQ. CDR3 length equals 16 residues.

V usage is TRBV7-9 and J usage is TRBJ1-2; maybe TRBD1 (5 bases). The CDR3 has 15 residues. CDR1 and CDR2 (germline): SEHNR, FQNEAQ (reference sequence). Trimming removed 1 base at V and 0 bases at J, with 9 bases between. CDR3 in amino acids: CASSLVIQANYGYTF. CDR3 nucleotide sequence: TGTGCCAGCAGCTTAGTAATACAGGCTAACTATGGCTACACCTTC.

The CDR3 region has the DNA TGCGCCAGCAGCTCCGGGACTAGCGCCCGGAGCGGGGAGCTGTTTTTT. Protein sequence: CASSSGTSARSGELFF. The V and J genes are TRBV5-1 and TRBJ2-2; 10 positions agree with TRBD2. Germline assignment: CDR1 SGHRS and CDR2 YFSETQ. The junction had 9 bases not matched to a gene; V was cut back by 3 bases and J by 7 bases. This CDR3 has 16 residues.

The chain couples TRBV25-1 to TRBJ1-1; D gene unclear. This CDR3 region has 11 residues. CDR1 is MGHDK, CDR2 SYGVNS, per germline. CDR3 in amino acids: CVPRTNTEAFF. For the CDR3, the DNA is TGTGTCCCGCGCACGAACACTGAAGCTTTCTTT.

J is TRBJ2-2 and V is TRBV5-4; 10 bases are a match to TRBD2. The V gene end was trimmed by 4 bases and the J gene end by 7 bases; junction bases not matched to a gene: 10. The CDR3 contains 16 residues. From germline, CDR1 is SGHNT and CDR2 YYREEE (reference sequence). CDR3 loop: CASSPLAGVSVGELFF. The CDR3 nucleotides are TGTGCCAGCAGCCCCCTAGCGGGAGTTAGCGTCGGGGAGCTGTTTTTT.

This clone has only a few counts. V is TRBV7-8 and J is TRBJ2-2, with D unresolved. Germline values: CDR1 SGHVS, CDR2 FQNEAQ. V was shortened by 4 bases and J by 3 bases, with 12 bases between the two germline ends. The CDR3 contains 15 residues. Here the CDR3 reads CASSSKQEYTGELFF. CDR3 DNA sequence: TGTGCCAGCAGCTCAAAACAAGAATACACCGGGGAGCTGTTTTTT. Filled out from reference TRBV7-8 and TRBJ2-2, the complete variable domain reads GAGVSQSPRYKVAKRGQDVALRCDPISGHVSLFWYQQALGQGPEFLTYFQNEAQLDKSGLPSDRFFAERPEGSVSTLKIQRTQQEDSAVYLCASSSKQEYTGELFFGEGSRLTVL.

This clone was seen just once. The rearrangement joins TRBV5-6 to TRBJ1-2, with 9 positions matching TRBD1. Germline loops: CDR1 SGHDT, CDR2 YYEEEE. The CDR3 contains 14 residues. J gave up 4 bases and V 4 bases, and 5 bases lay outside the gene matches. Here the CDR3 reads CASSKGDRAYGYTF. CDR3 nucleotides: TGTGCCAGCAGCAAGGGGGACAGGGCCTATGGCTACACCTTC.

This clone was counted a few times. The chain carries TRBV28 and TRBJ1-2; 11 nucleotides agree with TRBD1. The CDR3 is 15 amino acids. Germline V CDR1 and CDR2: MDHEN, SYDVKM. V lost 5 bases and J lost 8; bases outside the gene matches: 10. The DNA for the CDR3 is TGTGCCAGCAGTCGGCGGACGGGGACAGGGGGAGGCTACACCTTC. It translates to CASSRRTGTGGGYTF.

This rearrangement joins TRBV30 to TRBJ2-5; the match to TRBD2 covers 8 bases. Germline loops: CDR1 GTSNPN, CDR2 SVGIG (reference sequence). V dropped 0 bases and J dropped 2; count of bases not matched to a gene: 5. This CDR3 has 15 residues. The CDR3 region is CAWSVRRGDQETQYF. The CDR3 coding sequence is TGTGCCTGGAGTGTACGGCGGGGGGATCAAGAGACCCAGTACTTC.

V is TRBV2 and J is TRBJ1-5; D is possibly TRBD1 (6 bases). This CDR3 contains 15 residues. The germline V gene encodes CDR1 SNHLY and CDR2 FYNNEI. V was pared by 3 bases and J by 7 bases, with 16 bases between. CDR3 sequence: CASSDTGIRAQPQHF. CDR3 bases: TGTGCCAGCAGTGATACAGGGATCAGGGCCCAGCCCCAGCATTTT.